The next 29 T cell receptor beta chains were all read from a single sample in a study of T cell responses to AZD1222 COVID-19 vaccine (dated by TCRdb to the early 2020s). Explained via the paper, the time point label denotes: about 28 days (+/-7) after the second vaccine dose. The method behind the library was the immunoSEQ multiplex PCR assay. Not all clones reach the TCRdb copy of this immuneACCESS table, which keeps in-frame sequences only. Checked studies attribute under half of the gap to unresolved V genes and leave the rest unexplained. The sample has 130,000 to 150,000 clones on record, approximately 86% of them singletons. Less than 6% of the sample is held by the ten biggest clonotypes. The sequences come from peripheral blood, collected 28 days after the second AZD1222 dose. Receptors originate from an adult who received the AZD1222 COVID-19 vaccine.

The chain couples TRBV4-1 to TRBJ2-4; no reliable D call. Germline values: CDR1 MGHRA, CDR2 YSYEKL. V lost 1 base, J lost 15 bases, and 19 bases lay in between. The CDR3 has 14 amino acids. The CDR3 coding sequence is TGCGCCAGCAGCCAAGTAGAGACCTCAGTGGGGTCGTACTTC. Its translation is CASSQVETSVGSYF.

Written as DNA, the CDR3 is TGTGCCAGCAGTGAGAGGGCAGGCCCCAATCAGCCCCAGCATTTT. It is translated as CASSERAGPNQPQHF. The rearrangement links TRBV2 to TRBJ1-5; D ambiguous. The CDR3 consists of 15 residues. From germline, CDR1 is SNHLY and CDR2 FYNNEI. V gave up 3 bases and J gave up 3 bases, with 12 bases separating them.

The table lists this clone with a few counts. The CDR3 DNA follows: TGTGCCAGCAGTGAGCCACAGGGGGGCTACGAGCAGTACTTC. This codes for CASSEPQGGYEQYF. This chain links TRBV2 with TRBJ2-7; 8 positions agree with TRBD1. The CDR3 length is 14 residues. Trimming removed 3 bases from V and 3 bases from J; junction bases left unmatched: 4. Per the germline V gene, CDR1 is SNHLY and CDR2 is FYNNEI.

The chain combines TRBV20-1 with TRBJ1-1; D gene uncertain. V was shortened by 3 bases and J by 7 bases, with 12 bases between the two germline ends. The CDR3 runs 12 residues. Looked up from germline, CDR1 is DFQATT and CDR2 is SNEGSKA (reference sequence). The CDR3 nucleotides are TGCAGTGCTAGTCCAGGACCGGGTGAAGCTTTCTTT. Its translation: CSASPGPGEAFF.

The gene calls are TRBV11-2 and TRBJ1-3; D is undetermined. Looked up from germline, CDR1 is SGHAT and CDR2 is FQNNGV. This CDR3 is 14 amino acids long. V lost 1 base to trimming and J lost 5 bases, with 9 bases between them. CDR3 sequence reads: CASSLGQARNTIYF. The CDR3 DNA follows: TGTGCCAGCAGCTTAGGTCAGGCACGAAACACCATATATTTT.

This chain links TRBV10-3 with TRBJ1-4; possible D gene TRBD1, 5 bases. CDR3 size: 14 residues. CDR1 and CDR2 (germline): ENHRY, SYGVKD. Trimming pared 3 bases from V and 8 bases from J, leaving 13 bases between. The CDR3 region has the DNA TGTGCCATCAGTGACGGCAGGGAAGGAGAAAAACTGTTTTTT. Translated, it gives CAISDGREGEKLFF.

This clone was counted a few times. This rearrangement joins TRBV7-9 to TRBJ1-2, with 12 nucleotides matching TRBD1. The V gene end was trimmed by 7 bases and the J gene end by 7 bases; junction bases not matched to a gene: 13. The CDR3 sequence is 16 residues long. Germline CDR1 is SEHNR and CDR2 is FQNEAQ (reference sequence). CDR3 sequence (DNA): TGTGCCAGCACCCCGGGGACAGGGGGCGCTGGGGGTGGCTACACCTTC. It encodes CASTPGTGGAGGGYTF. Full variable domain (rest looked up from reference TRBV7-9 and TRBJ1-2): DTGVSQNPRHKITKRGQNVTFRCDPISEHNRLYWYRQTLGQGPEFLTYFQNEAQLEKSRLLSDRFSAERPKGSFSTLEIQRTEQGDSAMYLCASTPGTGGAGGGYTFGSGTRLTVV.

The chain joins TRBV5-1 to TRBJ2-3, with 13 bases fitting TRBD2. The germline V gene has CDR1 SGHRS and CDR2 YFSETQ. V shed 0 bases and J 5 bases; nucleotides not matched to a gene: 0. The CDR3 is made up of 15 amino acids. The DNA of the CDR3 is TGCGCCAGCAGCTTGGGGACTAGCGGGAGAGATACGCAGTATTTT. It codes for CASSLGTSGRDTQYF.

The chain is built from TRBV18 and TRBJ2-3; 7 positions match TRBD2. Germline-derived CDR1 and CDR2 are KGHSH and LQKENI. The junction had 9 bases not matched to a gene; V was cut back by 6 bases and J by 3 bases. The CDR3 contains 15 residues. CDR3: CASSPAGVGTDTQYF. The CDR3 DNA reads TGTGCCAGCTCCCCCGCGGGGGTGGGGACAGATACGCAGTATTTT.

This chain links TRBV11-2 with TRBJ2-1; 9 nucleotides align to TRBD1. The length of the CDR3 is 15 residues. Trimming removed 3 bases from V and 2 bases from J; junction bases left unmatched: 2. CDR1 and CDR2 from the germline V gene are SGHAT and FQNNGV. The CDR3 protein is CASSLGQGPYNEQFF. The CDR3 DNA is TGTGCCAGCAGCTTGGGACAGGGACCCTACAATGAGCAGTTCTTC. Full variable domain (rest looked up from reference TRBV11-2 and TRBJ2-1): EAGVAQSPRYKIIEKRQSVAFWCNPISGHATLYWYQQILGQGPKLLIQFQNNGVVDDSQLPKDRFSAERLKGVDSTLKIQPAKLEDSAVYLCASSLGQGPYNEQFFGPGTRLTVL.

This clone was counted once. J is TRBJ1-5 and V is TRBV4-1; D not resolved. The CDR3 has 15 amino acids. Trimming stripped 5 bases from V and 0 bases from J, with 11 bases between. Germline V CDR1 and CDR2: MGHRA, YSYEKL. For the CDR3, the DNA is TGCGCCAGCAGCTCCCATGACTATAGCAATCAGCCCCAGCATTTT. It specifies CASSSHDYSNQPQHF.

CDR3 bases: TGCAGTGCTAGTCTGTCTAACTATGGCTACACCTTC. This sequence encodes CSASLSNYGYTF. The J gene is TRBJ1-2, the V gene TRBV20-1; no firm D call. This CDR3 comprises 12 residues. Trimming took 3 bases from V and 0 from J, leaving 5 bases between them. Germline CDR1 is DFQATT and CDR2 is SNEGSKA (reference sequence).

The chain employs TRBV19 and TRBJ2-1, with TRBD1 matching 7 bases. CDR1 is LNHDA and CDR2 is SQIVND in the germline V gene (reference sequence). This CDR3 has 15 amino acids. V shed 3 bases, J shed 7 bases, and the junction held 9 bases outside the gene matches. The CDR3 loop reads CASSMQTGTRNEQFF. Written as DNA, the CDR3 is TGTGCCAGTAGTATGCAGACAGGGACGAGGAATGAGCAGTTCTTC.

J is TRBJ1-5 and V is TRBV28; D gene uncertain. This CDR3 spans 12 amino acids. V lost 7 bases, J lost 4 bases, and 8 bases lay in between. CDR1 is MDHEN and CDR2 is SYDVKM in the germline V gene. This CDR3 is CASTWGNQPQHF. CDR3 DNA: TGTGCCAGCACCTGGGGTAATCAGCCCCAGCATTTT.

The chain uses TRBV6-1 and TRBJ2-2; D possibly corresponds to TRBD1 (6 bases). V was clipped by 2 bases and J by 3 bases, with 10 bases between them. CDR1 and CDR2 from the germline V gene are MNHNS and SASEGT. This CDR3 has 15 amino acids. CDR3: CASSERDRYTGELFF. In nucleotides, the CDR3 is TGTGCCAGCAGTGAACGAGACAGGTACACCGGGGAGCTGTTTTTT.

This chain connects TRBV6-1 to TRBJ1-6; D may be TRBD1 (5 bases). Germline assignment: CDR1 MNHNS and CDR2 SASEGT. With 0 bases removed from V and 0 bases from J, the gap between germline ends came to 12 bases. The CDR3 consists of 18 residues. The CDR3 coding sequence is TGTGCCAGCAGTGAAGCGATCCAGGGAGGCTCCTATAATTCACCCCTCCACTTT. Translating gives CASSEAIQGGSYNSPLHF.

The gene calls are TRBV4-1 and TRBJ2-5; perhaps TRBD1 as D (6 bases). Trimming left V 2 bases short and J 5 bases short, with 9 bases between. The CDR3 totals 13 residues. The germline V gene encodes CDR1 MGHRA and CDR2 YSYEKL. The CDR3 protein is CASSQRGWETQYF. DNA for the CDR3: TGCGCCAGCAGCCAAAGGGGGTGGGAGACCCAGTACTTC.

The chain recombines TRBV27 with TRBJ1-1; D possibly corresponds to TRBD1 (6 bases). Looked up from germline, CDR1 is MNHEY and CDR2 is SMNVEV (reference sequence). V was shortened by 0 bases and J by 0 bases, with 8 bases between the two germline ends. The CDR3 length is 15 residues. CDR3 sequence reads: CASSLSGGVNTEAFF. The CDR3 nucleotides are TGTGCCAGCAGTTTATCGGGGGGCGTGAACACTGAAGCTTTCTTT.

J is TRBJ2-1 and V is TRBV18; 8 positions match TRBD2. The CDR3 sequence is 15 residues long. V was clipped by 2 bases and J by 10 bases; unmatched bases: 10. The germline V gene encodes CDR1 KGHSH and CDR2 LQKENI. CDR3 loop: CASSPAGGGPREQFF. DNA for the CDR3: TGTGCCAGCTCACCAGCCGGCGGGGGGCCACGAGAGCAGTTCTTC.

The genes are TRBV11-2 and TRBJ1-6; 7 nucleotides line up with TRBD1. V was clipped by 3 bases and J by 13 bases; unmatched bases: 6. Germline lookup yields CDR1 SGHAT and CDR2 FQNNGV. This CDR3 spans 13 amino acids. CDR3 nucleotides: TGTGCCAGCAGCTTCACAGGGGTAGATCCCCTCCACTTT. It translates to CASSFTGVDPLHF.

The V call is TRBV6-1, the J call TRBJ1-5; D call uncertain. Trimming took off 0 bases at V and 0 bases at J, with 9 bases between the two ends. From germline, CDR1 is MNHNS and CDR2 SASEGT. The CDR3 sequence is 16 residues long. This CDR3 reads CASSEARGYSNQPQHF. The DNA for the CDR3 is TGTGCCAGCAGTGAAGCGCGTGGGTATAGCAATCAGCCCCAGCATTTT.

The J gene is TRBJ2-2, the V gene TRBV4-2; 7 bases are a match to TRBD2. Germline V gene lookup returns CDR1 LGHNA and CDR2 YNFKEQ. Trimming removed 0 bases from V and 7 bases from J; junction bases left unmatched: 11. CDR3 length: 17 residues. CDR3 in DNA: TGTGCCAGCAGCCAAGATCAGGAGGCAGGGACTATCGGGGAGCTGTTTTTT. It yields the protein CASSQDQEAGTIGELFF.

The chain couples TRBV28 to TRBJ1-1, with D uncertain. Germline assignment: CDR1 MDHEN and CDR2 SYDVKM. There are 13 residues in the CDR3. Trimming took off 4 bases at V and 5 bases at J, with 11 bases between the two ends. The CDR3 region has the DNA TGTGCCAGCAGTTCCTTGGATCGGACTGAAGCTTTCTTT. This sequence encodes CASSSLDRTEAFF.

V usage is TRBV6-5 and J usage is TRBJ1-2; 10 bases are shared with TRBD1. Trimming cost V 1 base and J 2 bases; bases outside gene matches: 1. The CDR3 has 15 amino acids. The germline CDR1 and CDR2 sequences are MNHEY and SVGAGI. The CDR3 bases are TGTGCCAGCAGTTACTTGGGACAGGGGAACTATGGCTACACCTTC. This gives the protein CASSYLGQGNYGYTF.

The chain combines TRBV5-1 with TRBJ2-3; 10 bases are shared with TRBD2. Germline-derived CDR1 and CDR2 are SGHRS and YFSETQ. J lost 2 bases, V lost 0 bases, and 3 bases had no gene match. This CDR3 comprises 16 residues. The CDR3 here is CASSLGTSGNTDTQYF. The CDR3 DNA reads as TGCGCCAGCAGCTTGGGGACTAGCGGCAACACAGATACGCAGTATTTT. Complete variable domain (other parts from reference TRBV5-1 and TRBJ2-3): KAGVTQTPRYLIKTRGQQVTLSCSPISGHRSVSWYQQTPGQGLQFLFEYFSETQRNKGNFPGRFSGRQFSNSRSEMNVSTLELGDSALYLCASSLGTSGNTDTQYFGPGTRLTVL.

The V gene is TRBV7-6, the J gene TRBJ2-7; D remains ambiguous. From germline, CDR1 is SGHVS and CDR2 FNYEAQ. The CDR3 runs 13 residues. Trimming stripped 5 bases from V and 6 bases from J, with 14 bases between. In DNA, the CDR3 is TGTGCCAGCAGCGAAGCAGGATTGGGCGAGCAGTACTTC. This encodes CASSEAGLGEQYF.

This sequence joins TRBV5-1 and TRBJ1-1, with unresolved D. This CDR3 region has 14 residues. Looked up from germline, CDR1 is SGHRS and CDR2 is YFSETQ. Trimming took off 1 base at V and 4 bases at J, with 11 bases between the two ends. DNA for the CDR3: TGCGCCAGCAGCTTGTTCGGAGAGGGCACTGAAGCTTTCTTT. Translation gives CASSLFGEGTEAFF.

The chain has TRBV13 and TRBJ1-2, with D perhaps matching TRBD1 (5 bases). Trimming took off 7 bases at V and 3 bases at J, with 12 bases between the two ends. The CDR3 loop spans 13 amino acids. Looked up from germline, CDR1 is PRHDT and CDR2 is FYEKMQ (reference sequence). CDR3 amino acids: CASTRAGDYGYTF. In DNA, the CDR3 is TGTGCCAGCACCAGGGCTGGGGACTATGGCTACACCTTC.

This clone has just a few counts. The chain is built from TRBV5-5 and TRBJ2-7, with TRBD1 matching 8 bases. The trim removed 4 bases at V and 0 bases at J, leaving 9 bases unmatched. The germline V gene encodes CDR1 SGHKS and CDR2 YYEKEE (reference sequence). There are 16 residues in the CDR3. CDR3 nucleotide sequence: TGTGCCAGCAGCCATTCCCCGGACAGGGCCTCCTACGAGCAGTACTTC. This gives the protein CASSHSPDRASYEQYF.